Each of the 24 T cell receptor beta chains below was sequenced from the same sample in a study of cytomegalovirus exposure and HLA in healthy donors. Researchers ran the PCR with 60 Vbeta and 13 Jbeta primers. Measured with immunoSEQ multiplex PCR; TCRdb has only the in-frame clones, and not every one. The sample yields about 180,000 clones, 79% seen once. The sequencing sample was made of PBMCs. The receptors come from a woman in her forties in good health and CMV-seronegative.

Turning to this clone: Other DNA sequences of this sample code for an identical CDR3. The rearrangement joins TRBV9 to TRBJ2-7; D ambiguous. Germline values: CDR1 SGDLS, CDR2 YYNGEE. The CDR3 extends over 16 amino acids. Trimming removed 4 bases at V and 1 base at J, with 18 bases between. CDR3: CASSPRPLAVSYEQYF. The DNA of the CDR3 is TGTGCCAGCAGCCCTCGGCCGTTAGCAGTATCCTACGAGCAGTACTTC. Full variable domain (outside the CDR3, taken from reference TRBV9 and TRBJ2-7): DSGVTQTPKHLITATGQRVTLRCSPRSGDLSVYWYQQSLDQGLQFLIQYYNGEERAKGNILERFSAQQFPDLHSELNLSSLELGDSALYFCASSPRPLAVSYEQYFGPGTRLTVT.

The chain joins TRBV18 to TRBJ1-5; 9 nucleotides align to TRBD1. Germline CDR1 is KGHSH and CDR2 is LQKENI. This CDR3 contains 16 residues. After removal of 5 bases from V and 2 bases from J, the junction contained 7 bases not matched to a gene. CDR3: CASSSRGQGGNQPQHF. The CDR3 bases are TGTGCCAGCTCATCCCGGGGACAGGGCGGCAATCAGCCCCAGCATTTT.

The chain combines TRBV25-1 with TRBJ2-7; 8 bases are a match to TRBD2. Germline CDR1 MGHDK, CDR2 SYGVNS. The CDR3 loop spans 16 amino acids. V lost 3 bases to trimming and J lost 2 bases; unmatched junction nucleotides: 9. Here the CDR3 reads CASSEFRGGRTYEQYF. For the CDR3, the DNA is TGTGCCAGCAGTGAGTTCCGGGGGGGGAGGACCTACGAGCAGTACTTC.

The chain recombines TRBV9 with TRBJ2-5; the D is unclear. The ends were cut back, 0 bases at V and 3 bases at J, with 6 bases in the middle. This CDR3 comprises 13 residues. Germline V gene sequence: CDR1 SGDLS, CDR2 YYNGEE. The CDR3 DNA reads as TGTGCCAGCAGCGTAGTCCCGGAAGAGACCCAGTACTTC. Translated, it gives CASSVVPEETQYF.

The CDR3 sequence is CASSLVQGKAGELFF. DNA for the CDR3: TGTGCCAGCAGCTTAGTCCAGGGGAAGGCCGGGGAGCTGTTTTTT. The chain employs TRBV7-2 and TRBJ2-2; a weak D match, TRBD1 (6 bases). The CDR3 extends over 15 amino acids. Germline V gene lookup returns CDR1 SGHTA and CDR2 FQGNSA. Trimming pared 1 base from V and 6 bases from J, leaving 12 bases between. The full variable domain, its missing parts supplied by reference TRBV7-2 and TRBJ2-2, is GAGVSQSPSNKVTEKGKDVELRCDPISGHTALYWYRQSLGQGLEFLIYFQGNSAPDKSGLPSDRFSAERTGGSVSTLTIQRTQQEDSAVYLCASSLVQGKAGELFFGEGSRLTVL.

The chain couples TRBV19 to TRBJ1-2; D remains unclear. Trimming took 6 bases from V and 4 from J, leaving 6 bases between them. Germline-derived CDR1 and CDR2 are LNHDA and SQIVND (reference sequence). The CDR3 sequence is 11 residues long. The chain's CDR3 is CASSGVYGYTF. CDR3 nucleotides: TGTGCCAGTAGCGGGGTCTATGGCTACACCTTC.

The CDR3 nucleotides read TGCGCCAGCAGACCTCCAGGCCGGGAGGGCTATGGCTACACCTTC. Amino acid sequence: CASRPPGREGYGYTF. The chain employs TRBV5-1 and TRBJ1-2; D not resolved. Germline CDR1 is SGHRS and CDR2 is YFSETQ. Trimming stripped 5 bases from V and 4 bases from J, with 18 bases between. This CDR3 is 15 amino acids long.

CDR3 residues: CASSLGQGTHEQYF. CDR3 in DNA: TGCGCCAGCAGCTTGGGACAGGGAACCCACGAGCAGTACTTC. The chain combines TRBV5-1 with TRBJ2-7; 7 bases line up with TRBD1. V was pared by 0 bases and J by 5 bases, with 5 bases of the junction left unmatched. The CDR3 spans 14 residues. Germline V CDR1 and CDR2: SGHRS, YFSETQ. Complete variable domain (other parts from reference TRBV5-1 and TRBJ2-7): KAGVTQTPRYLIKTRGQQVTLSCSPISGHRSVSWYQQTPGQGLQFLFEYFSETQRNKGNFPGRFSGRQFSNSRSEMNVSTLELGDSALYLCASSLGQGTHEQYFGPGTRLTVT.

This clone has just a few counts. The chain is built from TRBV7-2 and TRBJ2-7, with TRBD2 matching over 10 bases. CDR1 is SGHTA, CDR2 FQGNSA, per germline. V lost 5 bases to trimming and J lost 1 base; unmatched junction nucleotides: 5. The CDR3 is made up of 15 amino acids. This CDR3 is CASSRTSGASYEQYF. In DNA form, the CDR3 reads TGTGCCAGCAGCCGTACTAGCGGGGCGTCCTACGAGCAGTACTTC.

The chain links TRBV7-9 to TRBJ2-7; D might be TRBD1 (5 bases). Trimming took 4 bases from V and 0 from J, leaving 10 bases between them. There are 14 residues in the CDR3. Germline loops: CDR1 SEHNR, CDR2 FQNEAQ (reference sequence). The CDR3 reads CASSSQRGSYEQYF. CDR3 bases: TGTGCCAGCAGCTCGCAAAGGGGCTCCTACGAGCAGTACTTC.

The chain employs TRBV9 and TRBJ1-1; the match to TRBD1 covers 10 bases. Trimming removed 0 bases from V and 4 bases from J; junction bases left unmatched: 9. The CDR3 spans 17 residues. Germline-derived CDR1 and CDR2 are SGDLS and YYNGEE. This CDR3 reads CASSVDLGTGVLTEAFF. DNA of the CDR3: TGTGCCAGCAGCGTAGACCTGGGGACAGGGGTCCTCACTGAAGCTTTCTTT.

This clone occurred once. The J gene is TRBJ1-1, the V gene TRBV5-1; D is unclear. Germline-derived CDR1 and CDR2 are SGHRS and YFSETQ. This CDR3 has 14 residues. Trimming cost V 4 bases and J 2 bases, with 12 bases left between them. The CDR3, as DNA: TGCGCCAGCAGCCCGCGGGCGGGAAACACTGAAGCTTTCTTT. The encoded protein is CASSPRAGNTEAFF. The whole variable domain, remainder taken from reference TRBV5-1 and TRBJ1-1, is KAGVTQTPRYLIKTRGQQVTLSCSPISGHRSVSWYQQTPGQGLQFLFEYFSETQRNKGNFPGRFSGRQFSNSRSEMNVSTLELGDSALYLCASSPRAGNTEAFFGQGTRLTVV.

This clone was seen once. J is TRBJ1-1 and V is TRBV5-4, with 8 bases aligning to TRBD1. The V gene end was trimmed by 4 bases and the J gene end by 1 base; junction bases not matched to a gene: 3. This CDR3 is built from 14 residues. The germline V gene has CDR1 SGHNT and CDR2 YYREEE (reference sequence). CDR3 protein: CASSPTGANTEAFF. CDR3 sequence (DNA): TGTGCCAGCAGCCCGACAGGGGCGAACACTGAAGCTTTCTTT.

The chain couples TRBV5-1 to TRBJ2-2; D uncertain. The germline gives CDR1 SGHRS, CDR2 YFSETQ. CDR3 length equals 15 residues. Trimming left V 6 bases short and J 4 bases short, with 16 bases between. The CDR3 here is CASKSAASGTGELFF. CDR3 sequence (DNA): TGCGCCAGCAAGTCCGCGGCCTCCGGCACCGGGGAGCTGTTTTTT.

The chain has TRBV5-4 and TRBJ1-2; D perhaps matches TRBD1 (6 bases). The germline V gene has CDR1 SGHNT and CDR2 YYREEE (reference sequence). V lost 3 bases and J 4 bases, leaving 13 bases between the germline ends. The CDR3 runs 14 residues. This CDR3 is CASSSRDTFYGYTF. The CDR3, as DNA: TGTGCCAGCAGCTCCCGGGACACTTTCTATGGCTACACCTTC.

This clone has a single count. This chain links TRBV5-8 with TRBJ1-2; perhaps TRBD1 as D (6 bases). V was cut by 2 bases and J by 8 bases, with 10 bases left in between. The length of the CDR3 is 12 residues. Germline lookup yields CDR1 SGHTS and CDR2 YDEGEE. The CDR3 region is CASSLWGRGYTF. The CDR3 bases are TGTGCCAGCAGCTTATGGGGGCGCGGCTACACCTTC.

The J gene is TRBJ2-7, the V gene TRBV15; TRBD1 might be the D (6 bases). Germline lookup yields CDR1 LNHNV and CDR2 YYDKDF (reference sequence). The CDR3 is 12 amino acids. V shed 6 bases and J shed 4 bases, with 10 bases lying between them. In nucleotides, the CDR3 is TGTGCCACCAGGTCAGGGGTATACGAGCAGTACTTC. Protein: CATRSGVYEQYF. Looking up the rest from reference TRBV15 and TRBJ2-7 gives the full variable domain: DAMVIQNPRYQVTQFGKPVTLSCSQTLNHNVMYWYQQKSSQAPKLLFHYYDKDFNNEADTPDNFQSRRPNTSFCFLDIRSPGLGDTAMYLCATRSGVYEQYFGPGTRLTVT.

The chain employs TRBV28 and TRBJ1-3; TRBD1 matches 8 bases. Germline lookup yields CDR1 MDHEN and CDR2 SYDVKM. V shed 4 bases, J shed 7 bases, and the junction held 6 bases outside the gene matches. The CDR3 totals 14 residues. The chain's CDR3 is CASSYRTGINTIYF. In DNA, the CDR3 is TGTGCCAGCAGTTACAGGACAGGGATTAACACCATATATTTT.

This clone showed up just once. The CDR3 nucleotides are TGTGCCAGCAACGAGGAGGCCCAACCTCTTGGCTACGAGCAGTACTTC. Translated, it gives CASNEEAQPLGYEQYF. This chain links TRBV28 with TRBJ2-7; maybe TRBD2 (5 bases). CDR1 is MDHEN and CDR2 is SYDVKM in the germline V gene. The V end was cut by 7 bases, the J end by 3 bases, with 22 bases between. This CDR3 comprises 16 residues.

This clone turned up a few times. Sequence at one end of the junction differs from germline and may be a read error. As DNA, the CDR3 is TGTGCTAGCAGCTTGGGGCGTCAGCCCCAGCATTTT. Translated, it gives CASSLGRQPQHF. The chain has TRBV7-7 and TRBJ1-5, with D perhaps matching TRBD1 (5 bases). Germline V gives CDR1 SSHAT, CDR2 FNYEAQ (reference sequence). This CDR3 region has 12 residues.

The J gene is TRBJ2-3, the V gene TRBV9; 11 bases map to TRBD1. With V trimmed by 0 bases and J by 5 bases, 5 bases remained unmatched. The CDR3 is 16 residues long. Germline V lookup: CDR1 SGDLS, CDR2 YYNGEE. CDR3 in amino acids: CASSVGWDRGKDTQYF. CDR3 sequence (DNA): TGTGCCAGCAGCGTAGGTTGGGACAGGGGGAAAGATACGCAGTATTTT.

The chain couples TRBV5-1 to TRBJ2-3, with TRBD2 as a possible D gene (6 bases). The V and J ends lost 6 bases and 1 base respectively, with 9 bases between them. CDR1 and CDR2 (germline): SGHRS, YFSETQ. This CDR3 contains 13 residues. DNA of the CDR3: TGCGCCAGCATCAGGGAGGGCACAGATACGCAGTATTTT. It encodes CASIREGTDTQYF.

The genes are TRBV7-2 and TRBJ2-7; maybe TRBD2 (5 bases). This CDR3 region has 13 residues. V was shortened by 6 bases and J by 3 bases, with 12 bases between the two germline ends. CDR1 is SGHTA and CDR2 is FQGNSA in the germline V gene. CDR3 loop: CASRRTGNYEQYF. CDR3 coding DNA: TGTGCCAGCAGGAGGACTGGAAACTACGAGCAGTACTTC.

This rearrangement joins TRBV9 to TRBJ2-1; weak D call: TRBD2 (5 bases). Trimming cost V 4 bases and J 7 bases, with 15 bases left between them. The CDR3 has 14 amino acids. Germline values: CDR1 SGDLS, CDR2 YYNGEE. This chain's CDR3 is CASSTTSGRNEQFF. The CDR3 coding sequence is TGTGCCAGCAGCACGACCAGCGGACGAAATGAGCAGTTCTTC. Full variable domain (remainder filled in from reference TRBV9 and TRBJ2-1): DSGVTQTPKHLITATGQRVTLRCSPRSGDLSVYWYQQSLDQGLQFLIQYYNGEERAKGNILERFSAQQFPDLHSELNLSSLELGDSALYFCASSTTSGRNEQFFGPGTRLTVL.